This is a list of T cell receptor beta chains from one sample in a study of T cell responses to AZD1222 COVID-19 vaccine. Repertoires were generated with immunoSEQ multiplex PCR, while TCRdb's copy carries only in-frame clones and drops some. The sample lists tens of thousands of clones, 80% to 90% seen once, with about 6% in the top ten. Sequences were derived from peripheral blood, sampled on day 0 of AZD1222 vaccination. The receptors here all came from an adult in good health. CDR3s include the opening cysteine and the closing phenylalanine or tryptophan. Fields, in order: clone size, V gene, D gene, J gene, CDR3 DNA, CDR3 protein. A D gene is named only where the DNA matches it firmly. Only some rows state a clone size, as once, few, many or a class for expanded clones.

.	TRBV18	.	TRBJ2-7	TGTGCCAGCTCACCCGGCTCCTACGAGCAGTACTTC	CASSPGSYEQYF
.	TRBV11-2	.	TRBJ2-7	TGTGCCAGCAGCTTAGTACCGGGGGTGAACTACGAGCAGTACTTC	CASSLVPGVNYEQYF
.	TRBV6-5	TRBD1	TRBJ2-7	TGTGCCAGCATCCCCAGGGACAGGGCATACGAGCAGTACTTC	CASIPRDRAYEQYF
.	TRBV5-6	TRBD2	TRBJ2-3	TGTGCCAGCAGACCCGGGACTAGCAGTACAGATACGCAGTATTTT	CASRPGTSSTDTQYF
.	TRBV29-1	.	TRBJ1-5	TGCAGCGTTGAGGGGGCGGAAGGCCAGCCCCAGCATTTT	CSVEGAEGQPQHF
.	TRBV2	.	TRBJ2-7	TGTGCCAGCAGAACGGACATGTCTACCTACGAGCAGTACTTC	CASRTDMSTYEQYF
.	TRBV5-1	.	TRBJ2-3	TGCGCCAGCAGCTTGGTCGGGGGGCCCACAGATACGCAGTATTTT	CASSLVGGPTDTQYF
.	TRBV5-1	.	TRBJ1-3	TGCGCCAGCTCGAGAACAGGCTCGGACTCTGGAAACACCATATATTTT	CASSRTGSDSGNTIYF
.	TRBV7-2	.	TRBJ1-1	TGTGCCAGCAGCGCGAGCGGCAACACTGAAGCTTTCTTT	CASSASGNTEAFF
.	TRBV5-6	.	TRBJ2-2	TGTGCCAGGATGACGGAGAACACCGGGGAGCTGTTTTTT	CARMTENTGELFF
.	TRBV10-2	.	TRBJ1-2	TGCGCCAGCAGTGAGTCCGGCTTCTATGGCTACACCTTC	CASSESGFYGYTF
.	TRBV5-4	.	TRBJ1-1	TGTGCCAGCAGCCCAGGGGTTCGCACTGAAGCTTTCTTT	CASSPGVRTEAFF
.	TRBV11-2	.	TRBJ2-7	TGTGCCAGCAGCTTAGGACGGGGAGGTCCATACGAGCAGTACTTC	CASSLGRGGPYEQYF
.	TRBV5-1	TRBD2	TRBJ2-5	TGCGCCAGCAGCCGAACTAGCGGGGAGCAGACCCAGTACTTC	CASSRTSGEQTQYF
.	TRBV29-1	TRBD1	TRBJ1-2	TGCAGCGGGACAGGTGAGTATGGCTACACCTTC	CSGTGEYGYTF
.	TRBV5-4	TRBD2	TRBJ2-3	TGTGCCAGCAGCCTTCCGGGACTAGCGGGAGATACGCAGTATTTT	CASSLPGLAGDTQYF
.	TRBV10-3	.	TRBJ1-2	TGTGCCATCAGGAGCCCTGGCAGGGACGATGGCTACACCTTC	CAIRSPGRDDGYTF
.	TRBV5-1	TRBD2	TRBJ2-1	TGCGCCAGCAGCTTGGGTGTCGGGGGGGCGGTATACAATGAGCAGTTCTTC	CASSLGVGGAVYNEQFF
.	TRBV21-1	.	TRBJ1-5	TGTGCCAGCAGCAACAGTTCCTACTTGCCCCAGCATTTT	CASSNSSYLPQHF
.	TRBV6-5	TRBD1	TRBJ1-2	TGTGCCAGCAGTTACGGGACAGGGGCTAACTATGGCTACACCTTC	CASSYGTGANYGYTF
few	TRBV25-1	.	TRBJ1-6	TGTGCCAGCGGGCTTAGAGACAGGAATTCACCCCTCCACTTT	CASGLRDRNSPLHF
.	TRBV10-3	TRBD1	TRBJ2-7	TGTGCCATCAGTGGGTTGACTAGGGACAGGGGGCCATACGAGCAGTACTTC	CAISGLTRDRGPYEQYF